This T cell receptor (beta chain) comes out of a study of OX40 agonist ivuxolimab in advanced cancers. Worth noting for this clone: The antigen remains undetermined.

Germline V gene sequence: CDR1 SGHVS, CDR2 FQNEAQ. CDR3 length: 13 amino acids. V was shortened by 5 bases and J by 5 bases, with 11 bases between the two germline ends. This table comes from immunoSEQ multiplex PCR, and its TCRdb copy is limited to in-frame clones, with some not included. The repertoire holds fewer than 25,000 clones, with about 83% as singletons. The study, taken as a whole, reports: Some nonresponders likewise displayed low normalized T-cell clonal expansion. Researchers did not establish what antigens the expanded peripheral T cells target.

The sample in question was CD4+ or CD8+ T cells sorted from blood, obtained in a trial of the OX40 agonist ivuxolimab. The TCR originated in an adult with an advanced solid tumor such as melanoma, head and neck, liver or kidney cancer. This chain joins TRBV7-8 and TRBJ2-3; D uncertain. As DNA, the CDR3 is TGTGCCAGCAGCCCAGAACCCTTAGATACGCAGTATTTT. It codes for CASSPEPLDTQYF.